This note documents a single T cell receptor beta chain sequence. Its antigen is unidentified. These data originate in a study of CD8 T cell repertoires and HIV-1 epitope variants. Overall study context: Separate wells received one of Twenty-five Gag or Nef variant peptides. The baseline condition was 1M T cells left uncultured.

The assay was immunoSEQ multiplex PCR, and TCRdb's table has in-frame clones only and misses some. Of about 5,300 clones in the sample, 60% to 80% are singletons; the top ten hold about 39%. The CDR3 contains 14 residues. V lost 5 bases and J lost 4; bases outside the gene matches: 7. Germline-derived CDR1 and CDR2 are MDHEN and SYDVKM. General study findings and limits: The TAALDMSHF plasma variant had no responses, unlike KF9 (roughly 5 clonotypes) and HW9 (one).

Material for sequencing was cultured CD8+ T cells derived from PBMCs. This chain uses TRBV28 with TRBJ1-2; 7 bases map to TRBD1. The sequence came from a male donor with HIV. The CDR3 DNA reads as TGTGCCAGCAGTGTTACAGGGGAGGGCTATGGCTACACCTTC. This codes for CASSVTGEGYGYTF.